The next 7 T cell receptor beta chains were all read from a single sample in a study of blood T cell repertoires in COVID-19. Here immunoSEQ multiplex PCR was the method, and the copy in TCRdb shows in-frame clones only, minus some. The sample includes some 120,000 clones, around two thirds of them seen just once. The specimen was peripheral blood. Source of these receptors: a woman in her sixties or seventies with acute or convalescent COVID-19.

V gene TRBV27 combines with J gene TRBJ1-1; 7 positions match TRBD1. Unmatched junction bases numbered 4, after V lost 0 bases and J lost 3 bases. The CDR3 is made up of 15 amino acids. In germline, CDR1 is MNHEY, CDR2 SMNVEV (reference sequence). CDR3 residues: CASSLSSRGYTEAFF. DNA of the CDR3: TGTGCCAGCAGTTTATCAAGCAGGGGGTACACTGAAGCTTTCTTT.

The chain links TRBV7-9 to TRBJ1-1; possible D gene TRBD1, 6 bases. CDR3 size: 16 residues. Trimming removed 5 bases from V and 3 bases from J, with 19 bases in between. In germline, CDR1 is SEHNR, CDR2 FQNEAQ (reference sequence). CDR3 bases: TGTGCCAGCAGCCAAGACAGGCTTCAAGGGGACACTGAAGCTTTCTTT. Translation: CASSQDRLQGDTEAFF.

This sequence joins TRBV3-1 (or the pseudogene TRBV3-2) and TRBJ1-2; D is undetermined. CDR3 length equals 15 residues. Trimming removed 1 base at V and 2 bases at J, with 11 bases between. Germline CDR1 is LGHDT and CDR2 is YNNKEL (reference sequence). CDR3 DNA sequence: TGTGCCAGCAGCCAAGGTGCCAGGCGCAACTATGGCTACACCTTC. Its translation: CASSQGARRNYGYTF.

V is TRBV7-9 and J is TRBJ1-1; unclear D gene. CDR1 is SEHNR, CDR2 FQNEAQ, per germline (reference sequence). V lost 4 bases and J lost 4, with 13 bases in between. CDR3 length: 14 amino acids. The CDR3: CASSSGSEGTEAFF. DNA for the CDR3: TGTGCCAGCAGCTCTGGTTCGGAGGGCACTGAAGCTTTCTTT.

The count of this clone is one. The chain joins TRBV2 to TRBJ2-3; D is perhaps TRBD2 (5 bases). CDR1 SNHLY and CDR2 FYNNEI come from the germline V gene. The CDR3 extends over 12 amino acids. Trimming took off 4 bases at V and 5 bases at J, with 7 bases between the two ends. CDR3 sequence reads: CASSAGGDTQYF. DNA of the CDR3: TGTGCCAGCAGTGCTGGAGGAGATACGCAGTATTTT.

This clone was seen only once. The genes are TRBV30 and TRBJ1-2; TRBD1 is a possible D gene (5 bases). The V end was cut by 0 bases, the J end by 4 bases, with 12 bases between. Germline-derived CDR1 and CDR2 are GTSNPN and SVGIG (reference sequence). The CDR3 has 14 amino acids. CDR3 sequence: CAWSVDSNFYGYTF. For the CDR3, the DNA is TGTGCCTGGAGTGTTGACAGTAACTTCTATGGCTACACCTTC.

V and J are TRBV7-7 and TRBJ2-5; a weak D match, TRBD1 (6 bases). The germline V gene has CDR1 SSHAT and CDR2 FNYEAQ (reference sequence). V was clipped by 4 bases and J by 3 bases, with 15 bases between them. CDR3 length: 15 amino acids. The CDR3 reads CASSSMGHSEETQYF. The CDR3 DNA is TGTGCCAGCAGCTCAATGGGACACTCGGAAGAGACCCAGTACTTC.